The 5 T cell receptor beta chains listed next were all sequenced from one sample in a study of radiotherapy plus CTLA-4 blockade in lung cancer. Data came from immunoSEQ multiplex PCR; TCRdb stores just in-frame clones and leaves some out. The sample lists 55,000 to 70,000 clones, under 80% seen once, with around a sixth in the top ten. The source material was peripheral blood, sampled from a patient treated with radiotherapy plus ipilimumab. The receptor set was obtained from a human donor with non-small cell lung cancer who had a complete response to radiotherapy plus ipilimumab.

The chain has TRBV19 and TRBJ2-3; D ambiguous. This CDR3 contains 16 residues. The V and J ends lost 2 bases and 0 bases respectively, with 12 bases between them. Germline V gene lookup returns CDR1 LNHDA and CDR2 SQIVND (reference sequence). DNA for the CDR3: TGTGCCAGTAGTATACGTGCGACGACTAGCACAGATACGCAGTATTTT. As protein: CASSIRATTSTDTQYF.

The genes are TRBV9 and TRBJ2-3; D might be TRBD1 (5 bases). There are 15 residues in the CDR3. V lost 6 bases to trimming and J lost 3 bases, with 17 bases between them. CDR1 and CDR2 (germline): SGDLS, YYNGEE. The CDR3 spells CASTSQGSRTDTQYF. The CDR3 region has the DNA TGTGCCAGCACATCCCAGGGTAGCCGGACAGATACGCAGTATTTT.

A note on this clone: Within the sample, other DNA sequences also encode this same CDR3. The chain uses TRBV11-3 and TRBJ1-1; D is perhaps TRBD1 (5 bases). The CDR3 is 13 amino acids. V lost 3 bases to trimming and J lost 5 bases, with 10 bases between them. CDR1 and CDR2 (germline): SGHNT, YENEEA. As DNA, the CDR3 is TGTGCCAGCAGCTTCGATCGGACAACTGAAGCTTTCTTT. Translation: CASSFDRTTEAFF.

This clone was seen a few times. The chain couples TRBV19 to TRBJ1-2; D not certain. This CDR3 contains 13 residues. Germline V lookup: CDR1 LNHDA, CDR2 SQIVND (reference sequence). V lost 3 bases to trimming and J lost 3 bases, with 8 bases between them. The CDR3, as DNA: TGTGCCAGTAGTATCCAATCGGACTATGGCTACACCTTC. Its protein is CASSIQSDYGYTF.

This chain joins TRBV11-2 and TRBJ1-2, with 7 nucleotides matching TRBD1. V dropped 1 base and J dropped 9; count of bases not matched to a gene: 2. The germline V gene encodes CDR1 SGHAT and CDR2 FQNNGV. This CDR3 spans 12 amino acids. As DNA, the CDR3 is TGTGCCAGCAGCTTAGGCAGGGGGAGCTACACCTTC. Protein: CASSLGRGSYTF.